One sample yielded the 20 T cell receptor beta chains listed below, sequenced in a study of T cells in women clearing cervical HPV infection. Sequencing used immunoSEQ multiplex PCR; TCRdb keeps in-frame clones, though not all of them. The sample features roughly 48,000 clones, with 1.5% to 2% in its top ten. Sequencing was carried out using blood buffy coat. The source of these receptors is a woman between 18 and 70 years old with a cervical HPV16 infection that either progressed to CIN3+ or cleared (not recorded which).

With respect to this clone: The read finishes 3 residues shy of the CDR3 end, and the germline J gene is used to complete it. The chain joins TRBV6-2 or TRBV6-3 to TRBJ1-5; 7 bases match TRBD1. This CDR3 contains 14 residues. Germline CDR1 MNHEY, CDR2 SVGEGT. The V and J ends lost 4 bases and 4 bases, in that order; junction bases with no gene match: 4. The CDR3 is CASSWNRGNQPQHF. The sequenced CDR3 bases are TGTGCCAGCAGTTGGAACAGGGGAAATCAGCCC.

About this clone: The read ends 3 residues early relative to the CDR3; the germline J gene fills the gap. The rearrangement links TRBV5-1 to TRBJ2-7; D not certain. The CDR3 spans 11 residues. The germline gives CDR1 SGHRS, CDR2 YFSETQ. With 6 bases removed from V and 5 bases from J, the gap between germline ends came to 9 bases. The sequenced CDR3 bases are TGCGCCAGCAAGAACAGCCACGAG. This sequence encodes CASKNSHE. The whole CDR3 reads CASKNSHEQYF.

Remarks on this clone: The CDR3 is cut off 3 residues early in the read; its end comes from the germline J gene. The rearrangement links TRBV6-2 or TRBV6-3 to TRBJ2-7; TRBD1 matches at 10 bases. The V segment lost 6 bases and the J segment 2 bases; nucleotides outside the gene matches: 7. Germline values: CDR1 MNHEY, CDR2 SVGEGT. The length of the CDR3 is 15 residues. The CDR3 sequence: CASRDLGQGAYEQYF. The CDR3 bases that were read are TGTGCCAGCAGAGATCTCGGACAGGGGGCCTACGAG.

Of note for this clone: With the read ending 3 residues before the CDR3 end, the germline J gene is used to fill in that end. This chain uses TRBV30 with TRBJ1-5; 8 bases fit TRBD1. Germline values: CDR1 GTSNPN, CDR2 SVGIG (reference sequence). The CDR3 covers 15 residues. The trim removed 1 base at V and 6 bases at J, leaving 8 bases unmatched. The part of the CDR3 DNA that was read is TGTGCCTGGAGTGGTGGACAGGGCGTCTTTCAGCCC. It encodes CAWSGGQGVFQP. The full CDR3 sequence reads CAWSGGQGVFQPQHF.

For this clone: The CDR3 goes on 3 residues after the read ends, and that part is filled in from the germline J gene. This sequence joins TRBV18 and TRBJ1-2, with D possibly TRBD1 on 5 matching bases. The CDR3 loop spans 13 amino acids. Germline V CDR1 and CDR2: KGHSH, LQKENI. The ends were cut back, 4 bases at V and 4 bases at J, with 10 bases in the middle. This CDR3 is CASSLGGSYGYTF. The covered CDR3 bases are TGTGCCAGCTCACTGGGGGGTAGCTATGGC.

To note about this clone: The read is 3 residues too short to cover the CDR3 end, so that end is filled in from the germline J gene. The genes are TRBV5-4 and TRBJ1-1; possible D gene TRBD1, 5 bases. V was clipped by 0 bases and J by 4 bases, with 16 bases between them. CDR3 length equals 16 residues. Per the germline V gene, CDR1 is SGHNT and CDR2 is YYREEE (reference sequence). Incomplete CDR3 DNA: TGTGCCAGCAGCTTGGTCCCTCAAAGGCAGGGCACTGAA. This translates into CASSLVPQRQGTE. The whole CDR3 is CASSLVPQRQGTEAFF.

Comments on this clone: The read stops 3 residues short of the end of the CDR3; the missing end is completed from the germline J gene. This chain connects TRBV30 to TRBJ1-1; TRBD1 matches 7 bases. With 2 bases clipped from V and 0 bases from J, the junction kept 6 bases outside the gene matches. This CDR3 region has 15 residues. Per germline, CDR1 GTSNPN and CDR2 SVGIG (reference sequence). The sequenced part of the CDR3 DNA is TGTGCCTGGAGTACGGGACAGTTAATGAACACTGAA. Amino acids: CAWSTGQLMNTE. The whole CDR3 is CAWSTGQLMNTEAFF.

For this clone: The read ends 3 residues early relative to the CDR3; the germline J gene fills the gap. The chain recombines TRBV7-2 with TRBJ1-5; 7 nucleotides align to TRBD1. Germline trimming cut 3 bases from V and 7 bases from J; bases unmatched to any gene: 9. This CDR3 spans 15 amino acids. Germline V gene lookup returns CDR1 SGHTA and CDR2 FQGNSA. CDR3 DNA (partial): TGTGCCAGCAGCTTCGGGGACAGCTGGTACCAGCCC. Protein sequence: CASSFGDSWYQP. The CDR3 in its entirety is CASSFGDSWYQPQHF.

About this clone itself: The CDR3 end lies 3 residues beyond the end of the read and is filled in from the germline J gene. The genes are TRBV5-1 and TRBJ2-7; TRBD1 aligns across 7 bases. V trimming: 1 base; J trimming: 4 bases; junction bases outside the gene matches: 11. CDR3 size: 16 residues. Germline CDR1 reads SGHRS; CDR2 reads YFSETQ. CDR3 sequence: CASSLTRGTVGYEQYF. The sequenced CDR3 bases are TGCGCCAGCAGCTTGACTAGGGGGACAGTCGGTTACGAG.

To note about this clone: The read ends 3 residues early relative to the CDR3; the germline J gene fills the gap. V gene TRBV15 combines with J gene TRBJ2-2, with a possible D match to TRBD2 (5 bases). The CDR3 runs to 16 residues. Germline V gene data show CDR1 as LNHNV and CDR2 as YYDKDF (reference sequence). V was cut by 1 base and J by 5 bases, with 14 bases left in between. CDR3 amino acids: CATSRVPGIGTGELFF. Partial CDR3 DNA: TGTGCCACCAGCAGAGTACCGGGGATAGGTACCGGGGAG.

For this clone: With the read ending 3 residues before the CDR3 end, the germline J gene is used to fill in that end. The rearrangement joins TRBV5-4 to TRBJ2-1; perhaps TRBD1 as D (5 bases). V lost 10 bases and J lost 7, with 18 bases in between. CDR1 and CDR2 (germline): SGHNT, YYREEE (reference sequence). This CDR3 is 13 amino acids long. The part of the CDR3 DNA that was read is TGTGCCGTATCGGGCAGGGAAAGGAATGAG. Protein sequence: CAVSGRERNE. The whole CDR3 sequence reads CAVSGRERNEQFF.

Of note for this clone: The DNA ends 3 residues before the CDR3 does, and the rest of the CDR3 is filled in from the germline J gene. The V call is TRBV30, the J call TRBJ1-6; D gene ambiguous. The CDR3 loop spans 16 amino acids. The V end lost 3 bases, the J end lost 5 bases, and 17 bases lay between the germline ends. Germline V gene lookup returns CDR1 GTSNPN and CDR2 SVGIG (reference sequence). CDR3 sequence: CAWSPAGRLNNSPLHF. Partial CDR3 DNA: TGTGCCTGGAGCCCGGCGGGGAGGTTGAATAATTCACCC.

As regards this clone: The CDR3 goes on 3 residues after the read ends, and that part is filled in from the germline J gene. The chain combines TRBV7-3 with TRBJ2-6; D ambiguous. V was trimmed by 5 bases and J by 0 bases, leaving 11 bases between them. The V gene's germline CDR1 is SGHTA and CDR2 FQGTGA. CDR3 length: 16 amino acids. CDR3 residues: CASSPTLGSGANVLTF. The part of the CDR3 DNA that was read is TGTGCCAGCAGCCCCACCCTCGGCTCTGGGGCCAACGTC.

In the case of this clone: The read terminates 3 residues before the CDR3 end, so the remaining end is supplied by the germline J gene. The chain carries TRBV20-1 and TRBJ1-5; D may be TRBD1 (6 bases). The germline V and J ends were trimmed by 4 bases and 1 base, with 8 bases remaining between them. The germline V gene encodes CDR1 DFQATT and CDR2 SNEGSKA (reference sequence). The CDR3 runs 13 residues. CDR3 bases read: TGCAGTGCTACCCAGGGGAGCAATCAGCCC. It specifies CSATQGSNQP. In full, the CDR3 is CSATQGSNQPQHF.

A word on this clone: The read ends 3 residues before the CDR3 terminus; that terminus is restored from the germline J gene. This chain uses TRBV20-1 with TRBJ2-3; D remains ambiguous. The ends were cut back, 3 bases at V and 0 bases at J, with 10 bases in the middle. Per the germline V gene, CDR1 is DFQATT and CDR2 is SNEGSKA (reference sequence). The CDR3 length is 14 residues. CDR3 DNA, as far as it was read: TGCAGTGCTAGGGGCGCTCAGAGCACAGATACG. Its protein product is CSARGAQSTDT. The whole CDR3 sequence is CSARGAQSTDTQYF.

Note on this clone: From the germline J gene comes the end of the CDR3, since the read stops 3 residues before it. V is TRBV29-1 and J is TRBJ1-1, with 10 bases fitting TRBD1. The length of the CDR3 is 13 residues. Germline trimming cut 7 bases from V and 0 bases from J; bases unmatched to any gene: 2. The germline CDR1 and CDR2 sequences are SQVTM and ANQGSEA. The CDR3 loop reads CSADRGLNTEAFF. CDR3 DNA (partial): TGCAGCGCCGACAGGGGGCTGAACACTGAA.

As for this clone: The missing CDR3 end, 3 residues past where the read stops, is filled in from the germline J gene. The chain employs TRBV4-1 and TRBJ1-1; no reliable D call. The CDR3 is 13 amino acids. Germline V CDR1 and CDR2: MGHRA, YSYEKL. The V end lost 1 base, the J end lost 4 bases, and 7 bases lay between the germline ends. CDR3 residues: CASSQAQVTEAFF. The DNA read from the CDR3 is TGCGCCAGCAGCCAAGCGCAGGTCACTGAA.

Regarding this clone: The missing CDR3 end, 3 residues past where the read stops, is filled in from the germline J gene. This chain uses TRBV6-1 with TRBJ2-7; 9 positions agree with TRBD2. Germline CDR1 reads MNHNS; CDR2 reads SASEGT. Trimming took 2 bases from V and 2 from J; bases not matched to a gene: 7. The CDR3 sequence is 16 residues long. The part of the CDR3 DNA that was read is TGTGCCAGCAGTGAACGACTAGCGGTGCTCGCCTACGAG. Translation gives CASSERLAVLAYE. The whole CDR3 sequence is CASSERLAVLAYEQYF.

In regard to this clone: Read coverage stops 3 residues before the CDR3 terminus; the germline J gene supplies the remainder. The chain combines TRBV20-1 with TRBJ1-1; tentatively, D is TRBD1 (5 bases). CDR3 length: 13 residues. Germline V lookup: CDR1 DFQATT, CDR2 SNEGSKA (reference sequence). The V end was cut by 4 bases, the J end by 0 bases, with 9 bases between. CDR3 in amino acids: CSAIDRMNTEAFF. The CDR3 DNA, read in part, is TGCAGTGCTATCGACAGAATGAACACTGAA.

For this clone: The read ends 3 residues shy of where the CDR3 ends; the end is completed using the germline J gene. The chain is built from TRBV11-2 and TRBJ2-7, with TRBD1 matching over 7 bases. V trimming: 4 bases; J trimming: 1 base; junction bases outside the gene matches: 1. Germline values: CDR1 SGHAT, CDR2 FQNNGV. This CDR3 has 13 residues. CDR3 sequence reads: CASSSGQSYEQYF. Incomplete CDR3 DNA: TGTGCCAGCAGCTCGGGACAGTCCTACGAG.